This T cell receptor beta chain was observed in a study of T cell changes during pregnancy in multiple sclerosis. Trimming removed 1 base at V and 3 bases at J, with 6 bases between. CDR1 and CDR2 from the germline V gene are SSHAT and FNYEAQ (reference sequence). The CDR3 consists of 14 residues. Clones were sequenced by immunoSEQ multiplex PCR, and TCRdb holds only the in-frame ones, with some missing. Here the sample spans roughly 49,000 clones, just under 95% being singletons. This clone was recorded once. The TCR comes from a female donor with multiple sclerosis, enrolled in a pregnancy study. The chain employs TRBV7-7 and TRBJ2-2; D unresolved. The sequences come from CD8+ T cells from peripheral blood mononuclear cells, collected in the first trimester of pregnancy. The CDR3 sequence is CASSLGDYTGELFF. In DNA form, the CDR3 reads TGTGCCAGCAGCTTAGGAGATTACACCGGGGAGCTGTTTTTT. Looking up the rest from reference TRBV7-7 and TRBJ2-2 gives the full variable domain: GAGVSQSPRYKVTKRGQDVTLRCDPISSHATLYWYQQALGQGPEFLTYFNYEAQPDKSGLPSDRFSAERPEGSISTLTIQRTEQRDSAMYRCASSLGDYTGELFFGEGSRLTVL.